This paragraph covers one TCR beta chain sequence. The data belong to a study of blood T cell repertoires in COVID-19. Study context: Sites in the United States, Italy and Spain provided acute and convalescent COVID-19 samples.

Sequenced by immunoSEQ multiplex PCR; TCRdb stores in-frame clones only, minus some. The data hold 250,000 or so clones, with under 85% observed a single time. The material sequenced was peripheral blood. The TCR sequence derives from a human donor in a cohort sampled during active COVID-19.

CDR3 amino acids: CASSLSSNLAKNIQYF. The CDR3 nucleotides read TGTGCCAGCAGTTTATCTAGTAACCTAGCCAAAAACATTCAGTACTTC. The chain has TRBV27 and TRBJ2-4, with D unresolved. The CDR3 spans 16 residues. Germline CDR1 MNHEY, CDR2 SMNVEV (reference sequence). Trimming took off 0 bases at V and 0 bases at J, with 9 bases between the two ends.